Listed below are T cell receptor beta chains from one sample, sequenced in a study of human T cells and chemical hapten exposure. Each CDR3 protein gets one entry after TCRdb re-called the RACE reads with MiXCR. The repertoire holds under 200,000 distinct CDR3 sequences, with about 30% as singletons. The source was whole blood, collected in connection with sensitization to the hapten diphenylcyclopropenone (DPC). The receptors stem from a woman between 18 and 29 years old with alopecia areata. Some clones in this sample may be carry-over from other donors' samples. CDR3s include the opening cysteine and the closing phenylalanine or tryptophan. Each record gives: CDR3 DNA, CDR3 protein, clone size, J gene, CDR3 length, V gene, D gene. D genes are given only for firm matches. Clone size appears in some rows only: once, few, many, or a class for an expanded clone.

cdr3_nt: TGTGCCAGCAGCTTAACGGGGGCCGGGGATTCACCCCTCCACTTT
cdr3_aa: CASSLTGAGDSPLHF
clone_size: NA
j_call: TRBJ1-6
cdr3_length: 15
v_call: TRBV7-3
d_call: NA

cdr3_nt: TGTGCCAGCACCCTAGGCGGGACCGGGGAGCTGTTTTTT
cdr3_aa: CASTLGGTGELFF
clone_size: few
j_call: TRBJ2-2
cdr3_length: 13
v_call: TRBV9
d_call: NA

cdr3_nt: TGCAGTGCAAGGGGACAGGGGGGACAGCCCCAGCATTTT
cdr3_aa: CSARGQGGQPQHF
clone_size: many
j_call: TRBJ1-5
cdr3_length: 13
v_call: TRBV20-1
d_call: TRBD1

cdr3_nt: TGCAGCGTTCCGGACAGTTCGAACACCGGGGAGCTGTTTTTT
cdr3_aa: CSVPDSSNTGELFF
clone_size: NA
j_call: TRBJ2-2
cdr3_length: 14
v_call: TRBV29-1
d_call: NA

cdr3_nt: TGTGCCATCAGTGAGTCGGGGAGGGAAGAGACCCAGTACTTC
cdr3_aa: CAISESGREETQYF
clone_size: few
j_call: TRBJ2-5
cdr3_length: 14
v_call: TRBV10-3
d_call: TRBD2

cdr3_nt: TGTGCCAGCAGCCAAGCGCAGACGGGGGACTCCTACAATGAGCAGTTCTTC
cdr3_aa: CASSQAQTGDSYNEQFF
clone_size: NA
j_call: TRBJ2-1
cdr3_length: 17
v_call: TRBV4-2
d_call: NA

cdr3_nt: TGTGCGAGAGGATTGGGGCCTGGGGCCAACGTCCTGACTTTC
cdr3_aa: CARGLGPGANVLTF
clone_size: few
j_call: TRBJ2-6
cdr3_length: 14
v_call: TRBV7-9
d_call: NA

cdr3_nt: TGTGCCAGCAGCTTTAGTGAGAGGGATACGCAGTATTTT
cdr3_aa: CASSFSERDTQYF
clone_size: few
j_call: TRBJ2-3
cdr3_length: 13
v_call: TRBV12-3/TRBV12-4
d_call: NA

cdr3_nt: TGTGCCAGCAGCTTTATATCGGACGCTTCACCCCTCCACTTT
cdr3_aa: CASSFISDASPLHF
clone_size: NA
j_call: TRBJ1-6
cdr3_length: 14
v_call: TRBV7-9
d_call: NA

cdr3_nt: TGTGCCAGCAGTTTAAGAGGGACCGGGGAGCTGTTTTTT
cdr3_aa: CASSLRGTGELFF
clone_size: NA
j_call: TRBJ2-2
cdr3_length: 13
v_call: TRBV12-3/TRBV12-4
d_call: NA

cdr3_nt: TGCAGTGCTAGAGGTACAGGGGTTCATCAGCCCCAGCATTTT
cdr3_aa: CSARGTGVHQPQHF
clone_size: NA
j_call: TRBJ1-5
cdr3_length: 14
v_call: TRBV20-1
d_call: TRBD1

cdr3_nt: TGTGCCAGCAGTGCGACTAGCGGGAGGGCAGATACGCAGTATTTT
cdr3_aa: CASSATSGRADTQYF
clone_size: few
j_call: TRBJ2-3
cdr3_length: 15
v_call: TRBV6-1
d_call: TRBD2

cdr3_nt: TGTGCTAGCAGCTTTGGTAACGGAGGCGAGCAGTACTTC
cdr3_aa: CASSFGNGGEQYF
clone_size: few
j_call: TRBJ2-7
cdr3_length: 13
v_call: TRBV7-7
d_call: NA

cdr3_nt: TGTGCCAGCAGCCAGAGGGATCAGACCCAGTACTTC
cdr3_aa: CASSQRDQTQYF
clone_size: few
j_call: TRBJ2-5
cdr3_length: 12
v_call: TRBV3-1
d_call: NA

cdr3_nt: TGCAGCGTTGAGGGAGGCTTAGGGTATGGCTACACCTTC
cdr3_aa: CSVEGGLGYGYTF
clone_size: many
j_call: TRBJ1-2
cdr3_length: 13
v_call: TRBV29-1
d_call: NA

cdr3_nt: TGTGCCAGCAGTTTGCGATGGAGACAGCCAGCTAACTATGGCTACACCTTC
cdr3_aa: CASSLRWRQPANYGYTF
clone_size: few
j_call: TRBJ1-2
cdr3_length: 17
v_call: TRBV12-3/TRBV12-4
d_call: NA

cdr3_nt: TGTGCTAGCAGCTCTCGGCGGGGCACCGGGGAGCTGTTTTTT
cdr3_aa: CASSSRRGTGELFF
clone_size: NA
j_call: TRBJ2-2
cdr3_length: 14
v_call: TRBV7-7
d_call: NA

cdr3_nt: TGTGCCAGCAGCCTAGAGACAGGGAGAAAGTACACTGAAGCTTTCTTT
cdr3_aa: CASSLETGRKYTEAFF
clone_size: NA
j_call: TRBJ1-1
cdr3_length: 16
v_call: TRBV21-1
d_call: NA

cdr3_nt: TGTGCCATCAGTGAGTCTTACCCGAGCTCCTACGAGCAGTACTTC
cdr3_aa: CAISESYPSSYEQYF
clone_size: NA
j_call: TRBJ2-7
cdr3_length: 15
v_call: TRBV10-3
d_call: NA

cdr3_nt: TGCAGTGCTAGAGCCCTGGCAGGGTCTATTGAAGCTTTCTTT
cdr3_aa: CSARALAGSIEAFF
clone_size: NA
j_call: TRBJ1-1
cdr3_length: 14
v_call: TRBV20-1
d_call: NA

cdr3_nt: TGCAGCGCCGTTAGGACAAATGCCTACGAGCAGTACTTC
cdr3_aa: CSAVRTNAYEQYF
clone_size: NA
j_call: TRBJ2-7
cdr3_length: 13
v_call: TRBV29-1
d_call: NA

cdr3_nt: TGTGCCAGCAGGTTCCCTTACAATGAGCAGTTCTTC
cdr3_aa: CASRFPYNEQFF
clone_size: NA
j_call: TRBJ2-1
cdr3_length: 12
v_call: TRBV7-9
d_call: NA

cdr3_nt: TGTGCCAGCAGTGAAATCCAGGGTGAAGGGGATTCACCCCTCCACTTT
cdr3_aa: CASSEIQGEGDSPLHF
clone_size: NA
j_call: TRBJ1-6
cdr3_length: 16
v_call: TRBV25-1
d_call: NA

cdr3_nt: TGCAGTTTAGCCAAAAACATTCAGTACTTC
cdr3_aa: CSLAKNIQYF
clone_size: few
j_call: TRBJ2-4
cdr3_length: 10
v_call: TRBV20-1
d_call: NA

cdr3_nt: TGTGCCACCAGCAGGGACACTGATAATTCACCCCTCCACTTT
cdr3_aa: CATSRDTDNSPLHF
clone_size: few
j_call: TRBJ1-6
cdr3_length: 14
v_call: TRBV15
d_call: NA

cdr3_nt: TGTGCCTGGAGTCAACTAGCGGGGCGAGAGACCCAGTACTTC
cdr3_aa: CAWSQLAGRETQYF
clone_size: few
j_call: TRBJ2-5
cdr3_length: 14
v_call: TRBV30
d_call: TRBD2